Following are 2 T cell receptor beta chains from one sample sequenced in a study of PD-L1 blockade in urothelial cancer. The table came from immunoSEQ multiplex PCR; TCRdb's copy has only in-frame clones and leaves some out. Of fewer than 75,000 clones in the sample, under 90% are singletons; the top ten hold about 4.7%. The input for sequencing was PBMCs, taken around atezolizumab (anti-PD-L1) treatment. Receptors were obtained from a man aged 70-80 years with urothelial cancer.

The chain employs TRBV7-7 and TRBJ2-5; 9 positions agree with TRBD2. From germline, CDR1 is SSHAT and CDR2 FNYEAQ (reference sequence). V lost 1 base and J lost 5; bases outside the gene matches: 8. The CDR3 extends over 16 amino acids. The chain's CDR3 is CASSLVRAGGLETQYF. CDR3 in DNA: TGTGCCAGCAGCTTAGTAAGAGCGGGAGGTTTGGAGACCCAGTACTTC. Full variable domain (remainder filled in from reference TRBV7-7 and TRBJ2-5): GAGVSQSPRYKVTKRGQDVTLRCDPISSHATLYWYQQALGQGPEFLTYFNYEAQPDKSGLPSDRFSAERPEGSISTLTIQRTEQRDSAMYRCASSLVRAGGLETQYFGPGTRLLVL.

V usage is TRBV28 and J usage is TRBJ2-7, with 9 bases lining up with TRBD1. With 7 bases clipped from V and 3 bases from J, the junction kept 10 bases outside the gene matches. Per germline, CDR1 MDHEN and CDR2 SYDVKM. The CDR3 runs to 15 residues. The CDR3 region has the DNA TGTGCCAGCACCTCCGGGACAGGGTTGATCTACGAGCAGTACTTC. Protein: CASTSGTGLIYEQYF.